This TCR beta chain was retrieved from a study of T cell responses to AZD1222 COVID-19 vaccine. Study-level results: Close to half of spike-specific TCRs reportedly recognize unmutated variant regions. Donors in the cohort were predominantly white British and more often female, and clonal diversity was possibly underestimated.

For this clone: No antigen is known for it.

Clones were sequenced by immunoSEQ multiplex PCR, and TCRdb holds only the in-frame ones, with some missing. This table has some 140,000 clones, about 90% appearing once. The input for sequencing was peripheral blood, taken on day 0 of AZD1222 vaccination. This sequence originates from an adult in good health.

In DNA form, the CDR3 reads TGTGCCACCGCAGGGGAAGAGAACACTGAAGCTTTCTTT. Translated, it gives CATAGEENTEAFF. This chain uses TRBV15 with TRBJ1-1, with a tentative D call TRBD1 (6 bases). Trimming took off 8 bases at V and 1 base at J, with 11 bases between the two ends. The CDR3 contains 13 residues. Germline loops: CDR1 LNHNV, CDR2 YYDKDF (reference sequence).